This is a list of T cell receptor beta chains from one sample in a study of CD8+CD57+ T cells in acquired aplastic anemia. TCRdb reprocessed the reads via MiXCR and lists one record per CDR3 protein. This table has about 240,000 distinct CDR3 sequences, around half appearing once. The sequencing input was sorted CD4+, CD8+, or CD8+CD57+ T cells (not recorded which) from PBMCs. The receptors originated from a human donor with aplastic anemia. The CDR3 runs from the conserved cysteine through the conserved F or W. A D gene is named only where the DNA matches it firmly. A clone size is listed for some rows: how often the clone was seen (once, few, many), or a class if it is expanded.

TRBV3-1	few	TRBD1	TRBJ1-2	TGTGCCAGCAGCAATAGGGACAGAATAAACTATGGCTACACCTTC	CASSNRDRINYGYTF
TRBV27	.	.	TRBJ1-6	TGTGCCAGCAGTTTATACTGGGGGGGCGGGAAGAATTCACCCCTCCACTTT	CASSLYWGGGKNSPLHF
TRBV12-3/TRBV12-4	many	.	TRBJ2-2	TGTGCCAGCAGTCCCCAGGGGCGGATTACCGGGGAGCTGTTTTTT	CASSPQGRITGELFF
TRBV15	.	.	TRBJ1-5	TGTGCCACCAGCAGAGGAGATGAAGATGGGCCCCTTGAGCAGCCCCAGCATTTT	CATSRGDEDGPLEQPQHF
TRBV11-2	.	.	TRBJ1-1	TGTGCCAGCAGCCGAGAGGAAGACACTGAAGCTTTCTTT	CASSREEDTEAFF
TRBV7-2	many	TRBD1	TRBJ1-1	TGTGCCAGCAGCTTAGACTCGAGACAGGGGGCGAACACTGAAGCTTTCTTT	CASSLDSRQGANTEAFF
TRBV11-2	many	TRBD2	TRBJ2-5	TGTGCCAGCAGGGAGGCCAGCGGGAGCTGGACAGAGACCCAGTACTTC	CASREASGSWTETQYF
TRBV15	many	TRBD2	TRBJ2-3	TGTGCCACCAGCACGGTCATAGCGGGGGCCACAGATACGCAGTATTTT	CATSTVIAGATDTQYF
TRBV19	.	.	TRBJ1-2	TGTGCCAGTAGTATAGGCGATCGTGTCGGGACGGGAGGCTACACCTTC	CASSIGDRVGTGGYTF
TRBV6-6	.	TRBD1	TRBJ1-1	TGTGCCAGCAGTCAGACTGGACAGGGAATAATCTCGGCTTTCTTT	CASSQTGQGIISAFF
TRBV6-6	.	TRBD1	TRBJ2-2	TGTGCCAGCAGTTTACCTCCAAGGACAGGGGTCGGCGGGACGTTAATTACCGGGGAGCTGTTTTTT	CASSLPPRTGVGGTLITGELFF
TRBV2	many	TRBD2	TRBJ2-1	TGTGCCAGCAGGGTAGCGGGGGGGGCGCACAATGAGCAGTTCTTC	CASRVAGGAHNEQFF
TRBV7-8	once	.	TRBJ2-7	TGTGCCGTGACATCCTACGAGCAGTACTTC	CAVTSYEQYF
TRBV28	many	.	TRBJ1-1	TGTGCCTCCGTTCGGAACACTGAAGCTTTCTTT	CASVRNTEAFF
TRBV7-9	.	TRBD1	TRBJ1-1	TGTGCCAGCAGCTCCAACAGGGGCGTGATGAACACTGAAGCTTTCTTT	CASSSNRGVMNTEAFF
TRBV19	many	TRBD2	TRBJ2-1	TGTGCCAGTAGTACTACTAGCGGGCGCTCCTACAATGAGCAGTTCTTC	CASSTTSGRSYNEQFF
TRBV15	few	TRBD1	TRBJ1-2	TGTGCCACCAGCAGAGAGAACAGGGGGCATGGCTACACCTTC	CATSRENRGHGYTF
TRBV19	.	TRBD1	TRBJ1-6	TGTGCCAGTAGTTCACGACAGGGACTTGTCGAAAGTTCACCCCTCCACTTT	CASSSRQGLVESSPLHF
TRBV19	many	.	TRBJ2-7	TGTGCCAGTAGTATCCAGGGACAAACCTACGAGCAGTACTTC	CASSIQGQTYEQYF
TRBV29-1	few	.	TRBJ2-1	TGCAGCGTTGAATCTGGGCCCAGTATGTACAATGAGCAGTTCTTC	CSVESGPSMYNEQFF
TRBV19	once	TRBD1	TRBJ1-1	TGTGCCAGTAGGATGACAGGGAGTAACACTGAAGCTTTCTTT	CASRMTGSNTEAFF
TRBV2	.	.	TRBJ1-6	TGTGCCAGCAGTGTGCGGGGCGATAATTCACCCCTCCACTTT	CASSVRGDNSPLHF